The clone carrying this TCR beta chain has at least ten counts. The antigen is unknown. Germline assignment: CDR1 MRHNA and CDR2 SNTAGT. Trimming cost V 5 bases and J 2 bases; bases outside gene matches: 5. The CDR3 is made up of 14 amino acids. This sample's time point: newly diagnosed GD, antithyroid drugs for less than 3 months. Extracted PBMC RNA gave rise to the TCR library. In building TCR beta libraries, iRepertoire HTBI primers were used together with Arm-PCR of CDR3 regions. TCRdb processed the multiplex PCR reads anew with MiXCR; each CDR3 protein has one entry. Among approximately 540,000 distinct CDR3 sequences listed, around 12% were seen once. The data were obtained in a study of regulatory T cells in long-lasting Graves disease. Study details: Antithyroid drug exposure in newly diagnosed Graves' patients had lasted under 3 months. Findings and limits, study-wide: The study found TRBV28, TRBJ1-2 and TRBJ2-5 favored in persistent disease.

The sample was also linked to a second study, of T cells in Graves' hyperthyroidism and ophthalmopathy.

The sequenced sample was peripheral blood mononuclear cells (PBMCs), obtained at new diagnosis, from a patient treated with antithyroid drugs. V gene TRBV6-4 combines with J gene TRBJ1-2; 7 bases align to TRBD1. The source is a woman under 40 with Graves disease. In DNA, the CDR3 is TGTGCCAGCAGTTACGCAGGGGGGAACTATGGCTACACCTTC. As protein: CASSYAGGNYGYTF.